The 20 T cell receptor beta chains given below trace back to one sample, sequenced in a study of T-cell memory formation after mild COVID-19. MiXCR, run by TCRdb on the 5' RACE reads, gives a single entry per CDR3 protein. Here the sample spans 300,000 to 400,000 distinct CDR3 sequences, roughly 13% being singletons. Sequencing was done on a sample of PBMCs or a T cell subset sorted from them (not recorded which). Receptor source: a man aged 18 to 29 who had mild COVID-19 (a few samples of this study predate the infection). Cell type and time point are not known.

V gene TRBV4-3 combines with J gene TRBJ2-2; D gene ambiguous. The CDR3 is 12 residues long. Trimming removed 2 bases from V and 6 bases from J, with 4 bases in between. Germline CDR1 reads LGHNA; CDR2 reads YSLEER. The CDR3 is CASSQPPGELFF. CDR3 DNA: TGCGCCAGCAGCCAACCACCCGGGGAGCTGTTTTTT.

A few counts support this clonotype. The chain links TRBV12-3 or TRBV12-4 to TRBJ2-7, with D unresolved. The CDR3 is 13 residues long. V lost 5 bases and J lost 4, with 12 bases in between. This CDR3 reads CASSTNDPYEQYF. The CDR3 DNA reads TGTGCCAGCAGTACCAACGACCCGTACGAGCAGTACTTC.

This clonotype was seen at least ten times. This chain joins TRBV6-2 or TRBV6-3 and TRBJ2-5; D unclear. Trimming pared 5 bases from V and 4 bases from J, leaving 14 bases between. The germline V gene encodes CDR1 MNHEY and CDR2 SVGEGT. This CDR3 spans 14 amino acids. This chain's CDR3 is CASSPNQWRETQYF. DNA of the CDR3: TGTGCCAGCAGTCCTAATCAGTGGCGAGAGACCCAGTACTTC.

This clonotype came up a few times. The CDR3 spells CSAAQTGRLETQYF. CDR3 coding DNA: TGCAGTGCCGCCCAGACAGGGAGGCTTGAGACCCAGTACTTC. This chain joins TRBV20-1 and TRBJ2-5; the D gene is possibly TRBD1 (7 bases). Germline V gives CDR1 DFQATT, CDR2 SNEGSKA (reference sequence). Deletions cut 6 bases from V and 5 bases from J, with 19 bases between. The CDR3 contains 14 residues.

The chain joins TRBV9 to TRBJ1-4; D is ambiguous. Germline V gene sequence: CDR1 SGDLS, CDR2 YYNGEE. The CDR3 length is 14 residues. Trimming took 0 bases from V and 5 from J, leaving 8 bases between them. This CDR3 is CASSVDPRNEKLFF. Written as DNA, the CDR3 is TGTGCCAGCAGCGTAGATCCCAGGAATGAAAAACTGTTTTTT.

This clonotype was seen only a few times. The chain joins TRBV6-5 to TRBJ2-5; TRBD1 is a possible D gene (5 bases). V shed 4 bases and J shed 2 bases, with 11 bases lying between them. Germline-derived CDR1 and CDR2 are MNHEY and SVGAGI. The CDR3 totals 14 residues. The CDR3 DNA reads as TGTGCCAGCAGTTTCTCAGGGTTACAAGAGACCCAGTACTTC. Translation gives CASSFSGLQETQYF.

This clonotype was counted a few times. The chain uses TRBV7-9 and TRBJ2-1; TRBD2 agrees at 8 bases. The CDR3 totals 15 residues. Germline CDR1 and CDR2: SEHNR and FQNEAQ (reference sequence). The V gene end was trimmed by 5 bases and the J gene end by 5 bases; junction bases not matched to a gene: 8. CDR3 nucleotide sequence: TGTGCCAGCAGCCCTCGGGGGGGAGTCGACAATGAGCAGTTCTTC. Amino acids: CASSPRGGVDNEQFF.

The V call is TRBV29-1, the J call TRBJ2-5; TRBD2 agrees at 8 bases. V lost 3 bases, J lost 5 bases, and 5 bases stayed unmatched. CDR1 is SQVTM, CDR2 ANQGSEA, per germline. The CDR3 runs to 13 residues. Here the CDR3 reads CSVEGGRTETQYF. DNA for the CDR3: TGCAGCGTTGAGGGCGGGAGGACGGAGACCCAGTACTTC.

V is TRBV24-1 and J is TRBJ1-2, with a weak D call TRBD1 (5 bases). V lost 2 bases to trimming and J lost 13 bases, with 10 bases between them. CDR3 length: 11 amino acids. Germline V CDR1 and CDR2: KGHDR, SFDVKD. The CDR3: CATSDWTFATF. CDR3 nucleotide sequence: TGTGCCACCAGTGATTGGACATTTGCCACCTTC.

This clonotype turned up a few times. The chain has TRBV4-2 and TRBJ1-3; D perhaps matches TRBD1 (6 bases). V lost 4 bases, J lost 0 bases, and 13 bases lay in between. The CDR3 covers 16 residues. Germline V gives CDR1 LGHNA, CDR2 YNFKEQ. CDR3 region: CASSPTGQRSGNTIYF. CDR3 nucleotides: TGTGCCAGCAGCCCAACAGGGCAGCGCTCTGGAAACACCATATATTTT.

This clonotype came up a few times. DNA for the CDR3: TGTGCCAGCAGCTTAGAATTTGGGGCAGGGACGACCCAGTACTTC. Translated, it gives CASSLEFGAGTTQYF. The chain uses TRBV7-2 and TRBJ2-5; D may be TRBD1 or TRBD2 (5 bases each). From germline, CDR1 is SGHTA and CDR2 FQGNSA. V lost 1 base to trimming and J lost 7 bases, with 16 bases between them. The CDR3 consists of 15 residues. Using reference TRBV7-2 and TRBJ2-5 for the parts outside the CDR3, the full variable domain is GAGVSQSPSNKVTEKGKDVELRCDPISGHTALYWYRQSLGQGLEFLIYFQGNSAPDKSGLPSDRFSAERTGGSVSTLTIQRTQQEDSAVYLCASSLEFGAGTTQYFGPGTRLLVL.

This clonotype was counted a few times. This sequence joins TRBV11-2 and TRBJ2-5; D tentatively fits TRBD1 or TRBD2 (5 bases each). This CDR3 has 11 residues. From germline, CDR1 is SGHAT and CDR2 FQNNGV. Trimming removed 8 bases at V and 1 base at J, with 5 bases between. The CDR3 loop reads CASGTQETQYF. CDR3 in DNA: TGTGCCAGCGGGACCCAAGAGACCCAGTACTTC.

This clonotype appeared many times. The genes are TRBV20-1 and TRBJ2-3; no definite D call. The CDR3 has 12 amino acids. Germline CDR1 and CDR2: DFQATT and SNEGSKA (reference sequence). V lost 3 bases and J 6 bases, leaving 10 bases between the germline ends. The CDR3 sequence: CSASLPPDTQYF. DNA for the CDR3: TGCAGTGCTAGCTTACCCCCGGATACGCAGTATTTT.

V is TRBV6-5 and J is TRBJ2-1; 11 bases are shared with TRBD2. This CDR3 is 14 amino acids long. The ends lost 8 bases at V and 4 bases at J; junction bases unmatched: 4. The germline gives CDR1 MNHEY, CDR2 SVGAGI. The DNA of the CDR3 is TGTGCCAGCGCACTAGCGGGAGCGTACAATGAGCAGTTCTTC. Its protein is CASALAGAYNEQFF.

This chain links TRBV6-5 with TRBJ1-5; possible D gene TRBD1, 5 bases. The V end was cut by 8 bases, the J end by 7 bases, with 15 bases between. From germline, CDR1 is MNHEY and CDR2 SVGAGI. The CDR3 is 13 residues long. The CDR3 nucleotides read TGTGCCAGCGCCGGGCAGGGCGGGCAGCCCCAGCATTTT. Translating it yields CASAGQGGQPQHF.

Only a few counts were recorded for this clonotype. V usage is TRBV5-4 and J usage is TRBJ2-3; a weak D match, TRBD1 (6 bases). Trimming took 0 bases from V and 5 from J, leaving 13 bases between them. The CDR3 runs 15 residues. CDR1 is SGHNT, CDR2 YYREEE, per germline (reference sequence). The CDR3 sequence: CASSLGQDGLDTQYF. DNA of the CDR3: TGTGCCAGCAGCTTGGGACAGGATGGGTTAGATACGCAGTATTTT.

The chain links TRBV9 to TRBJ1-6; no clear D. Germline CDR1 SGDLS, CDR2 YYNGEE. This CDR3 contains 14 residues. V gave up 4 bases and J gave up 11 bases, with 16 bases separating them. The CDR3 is CASSPAGGVPPLHF. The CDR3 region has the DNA TGTGCCAGCAGCCCCGCCGGTGGAGTCCCACCCCTCCACTTT. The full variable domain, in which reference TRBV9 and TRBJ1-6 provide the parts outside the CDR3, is DSGVTQTPKHLITATGQRVTLRCSPRSGDLSVYWYQQSLDQGLQFLIQYYNGEERAKGNILERFSAQQFPDLHSELNLSSLELGDSALYFCASSPAGGVPPLHFGNGTRLTVT.

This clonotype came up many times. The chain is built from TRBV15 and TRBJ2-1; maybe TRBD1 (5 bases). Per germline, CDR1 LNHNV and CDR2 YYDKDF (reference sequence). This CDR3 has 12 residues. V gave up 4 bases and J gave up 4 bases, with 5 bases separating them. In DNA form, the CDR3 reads TGTGCCACCAGCAAGGGGTACAATGAGCAGTTCTTC. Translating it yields CATSKGYNEQFF.

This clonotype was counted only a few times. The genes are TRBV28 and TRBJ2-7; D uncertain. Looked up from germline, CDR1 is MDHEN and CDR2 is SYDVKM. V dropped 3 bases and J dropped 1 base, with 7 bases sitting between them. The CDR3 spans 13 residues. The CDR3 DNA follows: TGTGCCAGCAGTTTCGGGCATTCCTACGAGCAGTACGTC. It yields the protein CASSFGHSYEQYV.

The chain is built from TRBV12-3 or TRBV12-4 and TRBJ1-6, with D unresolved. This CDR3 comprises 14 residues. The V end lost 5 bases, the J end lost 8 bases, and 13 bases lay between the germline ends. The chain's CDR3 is CASSPTRVDSPLHF. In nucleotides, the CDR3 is TGTGCCAGCAGTCCCACCCGGGTAGATTCACCCCTCCACTTT.